These 30 T cell receptor beta chains were sequenced from one sample in a study of early T cells in non-severe SARS-CoV-2 infection. TCRdb reprocessed the 5' RACE reads with MiXCR, giving one entry per CDR3 protein. This table holds 80,000 or so distinct CDR3 sequences, roughly 10% found once. The specimen was whole blood, collected at baseline. These receptors were obtained from an adult who was a healthcare worker with PCR-confirmed SARS-CoV-2 infection or an uninfected control (not recorded which).

This clonotype was counted between two and nine times. The chain recombines TRBV11-2 with TRBJ2-3; D is undetermined. The germline V gene encodes CDR1 SGHAT and CDR2 FQNNGV. The CDR3 extends over 12 amino acids. The V end lost 5 bases, the J end lost 2 bases, and 5 bases lay between the germline ends. The CDR3 coding sequence is TGTGCCAGCAGCCTATACACAGATACGCAGTATTTT. Translated, it gives CASSLYTDTQYF.

The chain combines TRBV4-3 with TRBJ1-1; D call uncertain. The V end was cut by 0 bases, the J end by 6 bases, with 14 bases between. From germline, CDR1 is LGHNA and CDR2 YSLEER. The CDR3 contains 15 residues. CDR3 in DNA: TGCGCCAGCAGCCAAGATACCGGGTACGGCGCTGAAGCTTTCTTT. It specifies CASSQDTGYGAEAFF.

This clonotype turned up a few times. The genes are TRBV9 and TRBJ2-3; 11 bases are shared with TRBD2. The CDR3 runs 16 residues. Germline CDR1 and CDR2: SGDLS and YYNGEE. The V and J ends lost 4 bases and 2 bases, in that order; junction bases with no gene match: 6. The CDR3 DNA reads TGTGCCAGCAGCATCGGGACTAGCGGTTACACAGATACGCAGTATTTT. It codes for CASSIGTSGYTDTQYF.

The chain uses TRBV12-3 or TRBV12-4 and TRBJ1-1; D is unresolved. This CDR3 spans 13 amino acids. V was pared by 8 bases and J by 1 base, with 11 bases between. CDR3 region: CASALIPNTEAFF. The CDR3 DNA follows: TGTGCCAGCGCCTTAATCCCGAACACTGAAGCTTTCTTT.

This clonotype was recorded at least ten times. The DNA of the CDR3 is TGTGCCAGTAGTACCCAAGGGGGCAATCAGCCCCAGCATTTT. Amino acids: CASSTQGGNQPQHF. The chain recombines TRBV19 with TRBJ1-5; the D gene is possibly TRBD1 (5 bases). Trimming removed 4 bases from V and 2 bases from J, with 9 bases in between. Looked up from germline, CDR1 is LNHDA and CDR2 is SQIVND (reference sequence). CDR3 length: 14 residues.

This clonotype showed up many times. The chain couples TRBV7-6 to TRBJ1-5; D is uncertain. V gave up 4 bases and J gave up 6 bases, with 10 bases separating them. CDR1 and CDR2 (germline): SGHVS, FNYEAQ. The CDR3 spans 13 residues. The CDR3 DNA reads TGTGCCAGCAGCTCCGGCGAGGGTCAGCCCCAGCATTTT. Its protein is CASSSGEGQPQHF. Drawing the rest from reference TRBV7-6 and TRBJ1-5, the complete variable domain is GAGVSQSPRYKVTKRGQDVALRCDPISGHVSLYWYRQALGQGPEFLTYFNYEAQQDKSGLPNDRFSAERPEGSISTLTIQRTEQRDSAMYRCASSSGEGQPQHFGDGTRLSIL.

This clonotype was observed a few times. The rearrangement joins TRBV28 to TRBJ2-2; D is perhaps TRBD1 or TRBD2 (5 bases each). The V and J ends lost 3 bases and 0 bases respectively, with 11 bases between them. Germline CDR1 is MDHEN and CDR2 is SYDVKM. This CDR3 has 16 amino acids. CDR3 amino acids: CASSFGGSSNTGELFF. The CDR3 bases are TGTGCCAGCAGTTTTGGGGGTAGCTCGAACACCGGGGAGCTGTTTTTT. The full variable domain, in which reference TRBV28 and TRBJ2-2 provide the parts outside the CDR3, is DVKVTQSSRYLVKRTGEKVFLECVQDMDHENMFWYRQDPGLGLRLIYFSYDVKMKEKGDIPEGYSVSREKKERFSLILESASTNQTSMYLCASSFGGSSNTGELFFGEGSRLTVL.

A few counts support this clonotype. V is TRBV20-1 and J is TRBJ2-5; 7 bases agree with TRBD1. Looked up from germline, CDR1 is DFQATT and CDR2 is SNEGSKA (reference sequence). Trimming at V came to 5 bases and at J to 6 bases, leaving 12 bases not matched to a gene. The CDR3 is 14 residues long. The CDR3 DNA reads TGCAGTGCTTCGCAAGTCGACAGGGCCCAGACCCAGTACTTC. Amino acid sequence: CSASQVDRAQTQYF.

This clonotype was detected many times. The rearrangement joins TRBV6-2 or TRBV6-3 to TRBJ1-1; the D gene is possibly TRBD1 (5 bases). CDR1 and CDR2 from the germline V gene are MNHEY and SVGEGT. The ends were cut back, 4 bases at V and 8 bases at J, with 11 bases in the middle. CDR3 length: 12 amino acids. The CDR3 DNA follows: TGTGCCAGCAGTTCTACCAGGGCCGAAGCTTTCTTT. Its protein product is CASSSTRAEAFF.

The V call is TRBV5-4, the J call TRBJ2-7; D is ambiguous. Trimming shortened V by 2 bases and J by 7 bases, and 7 bases separated the two germline ends. This CDR3 is built from 11 residues. Germline CDR1 is SGHNT and CDR2 is YYREEE (reference sequence). The CDR3 coding sequence is TGTGCCAGCAGCTTTGAAGAGGAGCAGTACTTC. As protein: CASSFEEEQYF.

The CDR3: CASSQEHRRIYEQYF. In DNA form, the CDR3 reads TGTGCCAGCAGCCAAGAGCATCGGAGAATCTACGAGCAGTACTTC. The rearrangement uses TRBV14 and TRBJ2-7; D call uncertain. This CDR3 has 15 amino acids. Trimming removed 0 bases at V and 3 bases at J, with 12 bases between. The V gene's germline CDR1 is SGHDN and CDR2 FVKESK.

The genes are TRBV12-3 or TRBV12-4 and TRBJ1-3; D uncertain. This CDR3 is 14 amino acids long. Trimming removed 10 bases from V and 2 bases from J, with 15 bases in between. CDR3 DNA: TGTGCCATCGGGTCCCTTTCCCCTGGAAACACCATATATTTT. Translation: CAIGSLSPGNTIYF.

This clonotype occurred many times. This chain joins TRBV5-1 and TRBJ2-3; 8 positions match TRBD2. Losses at the gene ends were 4 bases for V and 2 bases for J; bases not matched to a gene: 9. CDR1 and CDR2 (germline): SGHRS, YFSETQ. The length of the CDR3 is 16 residues. DNA for the CDR3: TGCGCCAGCAGCCCAGGTACTAGCGGACTCACAGATACGCAGTATTTT. Translated, it gives CASSPGTSGLTDTQYF.

The V and J genes are TRBV29-1 and TRBJ1-2; D gene unclear. Trimming left V 4 bases short and J 6 bases short, with 12 bases between. There are 12 residues in the CDR3. The germline V gene encodes CDR1 SQVTM and CDR2 ANQGSEA. In DNA form, the CDR3 reads TGCAGCGTTGCGATTCAATCAGATGGCTACACCTTC. Encoded protein: CSVAIQSDGYTF.

This clonotype was counted between two and nine times. The V gene is TRBV5-6, the J gene TRBJ2-7; possible D gene TRBD2, 6 bases. V lost 1 base, J lost 1 base, and 9 bases lay in between. The V gene's germline CDR1 is SGHDT and CDR2 YYEEEE. The CDR3 runs 14 residues. The CDR3 DNA reads as TGTGCCAGCAGCTTGCTCGGGGGTTCCTACGAGCAGTACTTC. It yields the protein CASSLLGGSYEQYF. The variable domain in full, with the rest retrieved from reference TRBV5-6 and TRBJ2-7, is DAGVTQSPTHLIKTRGQQVTLRCSPKSGHDTVSWYQQALGQGPQFIFQYYEEEERQRGNFPDRFSGHQFPNYSSELNVNALLLGDSALYLCASSLLGGSYEQYFGPGTRLTVT.

This clonotype has just a few counts. This chain joins TRBV29-1 and TRBJ1-5, with TRBD1 identical over 11 bases. Germline loops: CDR1 SQVTM, CDR2 ANQGSEA. Trimming at V came to 6 bases and at J to 7 bases, leaving 5 bases not matched to a gene. The CDR3 consists of 13 residues. The CDR3 DNA sequence: TGCAGCGTAGGACAGGGGGCAGGACAGCCCCAGCATTTT. Its translation: CSVGQGAGQPQHF. Together with reference TRBV29-1 and TRBJ1-5, the CDR3 gives the full variable domain: SAVISQKPSRDICQRGTSLTIQCQVDSQVTMMFWYRQQPGQSLTLIATANQGSEATYESGFVIDKFPISRPNLTFSTLTVSNMSPEDSSIYLCSVGQGAGQPQHFGDGTRLSIL.

The J gene is TRBJ2-5, the V gene TRBV29-1; 8 bases are a match to TRBD2. This CDR3 comprises 15 residues. Unmatched junction bases numbered 8, after V lost 0 bases and J lost 5 bases. CDR1 SQVTM and CDR2 ANQGSEA come from the germline V gene. Here the CDR3 reads CSVEDSGATLETQYF. The DNA of the CDR3 is TGCAGCGTTGAAGATAGCGGGGCCACCTTGGAGACCCAGTACTTC. Using reference TRBV29-1 and TRBJ2-5 for the parts outside the CDR3, the full variable domain is SAVISQKPSRDICQRGTSLTIQCQVDSQVTMMFWYRQQPGQSLTLIATANQGSEATYESGFVIDKFPISRPNLTFSTLTVSNMSPEDSSIYLCSVEDSGATLETQYFGPGTRLLVL.

In this sample, this clonotype turned up a few times. The chain has TRBV10-2 and TRBJ2-2; 7 nucleotides line up with TRBD1. With 6 bases clipped from V and 6 bases from J, the junction kept 4 bases outside the gene matches. CDR1 and CDR2 (germline): WSHSY, SAAADI. This CDR3 spans 13 amino acids. CDR3 residues: CASRDTGAGELFF. The CDR3 DNA sequence: TGCGCCAGCAGGGATACAGGGGCCGGGGAGCTGTTTTTT.

In this sample, this clonotype turned up many times. The chain carries TRBV9 and TRBJ2-2; D ambiguous. The CDR3 loop spans 15 amino acids. V gave up 0 bases and J gave up 2 bases, with 8 bases separating them. Germline V lookup: CDR1 SGDLS, CDR2 YYNGEE. The CDR3 nucleotides are TGTGCCAGCAGCGTAGGAGCTGCTAACACCGGGGAGCTGTTTTTT. This sequence encodes CASSVGAANTGELFF.

This clonotype was seen more than once but under ten times. The CDR3 loop is CASSPGGQQYF. The CDR3 DNA sequence: TGTGCCAGCAGTCCGGGGGGCCAGCAGTACTTC. This chain joins TRBV25-1 and TRBJ2-7, with D possibly being TRBD2 (7 bases). The CDR3 has 11 residues. Germline loops: CDR1 MGHDK, CDR2 SYGVNS. V lost 5 bases and J lost 8, with 10 bases in between.

The rearrangement uses TRBV5-6 and TRBJ2-1, with D perhaps matching TRBD2 (6 bases). The CDR3 sequence is 13 residues long. The V and J ends lost 3 bases and 6 bases respectively, with 10 bases between them. The V gene's germline CDR1 is SGHDT and CDR2 YYEEEE. CDR3 bases: TGTGCCAGCAGCTCGGGGGACTCCAATGAGCAGTTCTTC. It translates to CASSSGDSNEQFF.

This sequence joins TRBV7-9 and TRBJ1-6, with 7 positions matching TRBD1. The CDR3 is 14 amino acids. The germline gives CDR1 SEHNR, CDR2 FQNEAQ (reference sequence). V gave up 4 bases and J gave up 7 bases; unmatched junction bases: 4. CDR3 protein: CASSSTGANSPLHF. In DNA, the CDR3 is TGTGCCAGCAGCTCCACAGGGGCCAATTCACCCCTCCACTTT.

This clonotype was counted ten times or more. This chain links TRBV12-3 or TRBV12-4 with TRBJ2-3, with a weak D call TRBD2 (5 bases). V was shortened by 3 bases and J by 3 bases, with 13 bases between the two germline ends. CDR3 size: 15 residues. The CDR3 region is CASSFSTSGTDTQYF. The CDR3 coding sequence is TGTGCCAGCAGTTTTAGTACCAGCGGTACAGATACGCAGTATTTT.

There are many counts of this clonotype. The chain joins TRBV11-2 to TRBJ2-2; the match to TRBD1 covers 7 bases. CDR1 and CDR2 from the germline V gene are SGHAT and FQNNGV. This CDR3 spans 15 amino acids. J was trimmed by 5 bases and V by 5 bases; bases with no gene match: 8. The CDR3: CASSRQGQKTGELFF. The CDR3 DNA sequence: TGTGCCAGCAGCCGACAGGGACAAAAAACCGGGGAGCTGTTTTTT. Looking up the rest from reference TRBV11-2 and TRBJ2-2 gives the full variable domain: EAGVAQSPRYKIIEKRQSVAFWCNPISGHATLYWYQQILGQGPKLLIQFQNNGVVDDSQLPKDRFSAERLKGVDSTLKIQPAKLEDSAVYLCASSRQGQKTGELFFGEGSRLTVL.

This rearrangement joins TRBV7-6 to TRBJ2-3, with TRBD2 identical over 7 bases. CDR3 length: 16 residues. Trimming took 0 bases from V and 2 from J; bases not matched to a gene: 5. Germline values: CDR1 SGHVS, CDR2 FNYEAQ. Here the CDR3 DNA reads TGTGCCAGCAGCTTAGCCCGGGGGGTTGACACAGATACGCAGTATTTT. Translation: CASSLARGVDTDTQYF.

This clonotype has more than one count but fewer than ten. The chain joins TRBV5-1 to TRBJ1-1; 8 bases fit TRBD1. The germline V gene has CDR1 SGHRS and CDR2 YFSETQ. The CDR3 is made up of 12 amino acids. Unmatched junction bases numbered 2, after V lost 4 bases and J lost 6 bases. The CDR3 sequence is CASSLTGAEAFF. The CDR3 DNA reads as TGCGCCAGCAGCCTGACAGGGGCTGAAGCTTTCTTT.

The chain employs TRBV19 and TRBJ1-1, with 9 positions matching TRBD1. Trimming took 7 bases from V and 0 from J; bases not matched to a gene: 3. This CDR3 has 14 amino acids. Germline V gives CDR1 LNHDA, CDR2 SQIVND (reference sequence). The CDR3 sequence is CASIQGAVNTEAFF. Written as DNA, the CDR3 is TGTGCCAGTATACAGGGGGCTGTGAACACTGAAGCTTTCTTT.

The gene calls are TRBV29-1 and TRBJ1-1, with 10 bases matching TRBD1. Germline V gene lookup returns CDR1 SQVTM and CDR2 ANQGSEA. The CDR3 loop spans 11 amino acids. The V segment lost 7 bases and the J segment 6 bases; nucleotides outside the gene matches: 2. DNA for the CDR3: TGCAGCGCAGGACAGGGGGCTGAAGCTTTCTTT. It yields the protein CSAGQGAEAFF.

The V and J genes are TRBV7-2 and TRBJ2-2; D not resolved. The CDR3 contains 14 residues. The ends were cut back, 1 base at V and 4 bases at J, with 7 bases in the middle. CDR1 and CDR2 from the germline V gene are SGHTA and FQGNSA. For the CDR3, the DNA is TGTGCCAGCAGCTTAGTGCGCAGCACCGGGGAGCTGTTTTTT. This encodes CASSLVRSTGELFF. The entire variable domain, with the rest obtained from reference TRBV7-2 and TRBJ2-2, is as follows: GAGVSQSPSNKVTEKGKDVELRCDPISGHTALYWYRQSLGQGLEFLIYFQGNSAPDKSGLPSDRFSAERTGGSVSTLTIQRTQQEDSAVYLCASSLVRSTGELFFGEGSRLTVL.

This clonotype came up a few times. The chain employs TRBV28 and TRBJ1-6; D gene ambiguous. The CDR3 contains 14 residues. V lost 9 bases to trimming and J lost 9 bases, with 18 bases between them. CDR1 and CDR2 (germline): MDHEN, SYDVKM. This CDR3 reads CASAPAVSGSPLHF. Here the CDR3 DNA reads TGTGCCAGTGCCCCGGCAGTGAGTGGTTCACCCCTCCACTTT. The full variable domain, completed using reference TRBV28 and TRBJ1-6, is DVKVTQSSRYLVKRTGEKVFLECVQDMDHENMFWYRQDPGLGLRLIYFSYDVKMKEKGDIPEGYSVSREKKERFSLILESASTNQTSMYLCASAPAVSGSPLHFGNGTRLTVT.